This TCR beta chain was sequenced during a study of molecular identifiers for immune sequencing clone quantification. This CDR3 spans 17 amino acids. V dropped 5 bases and J dropped 4; count of bases not matched to a gene: 10. The germline CDR1 and CDR2 sequences are SGHVS and FNYEAQ. MiXCR, run by TCRdb on the PCR reads, gives a single entry per CDR3 protein. The sample yields approximately 97,000 distinct CDR3 sequences, roughly 26% seen once. Naive CD8 T cell sorting was performed on the CD8+CD4-CCR7+CD45RA+ phenotype. Material: naive CD8+ T cells from blood, with Jurkat cell RNA spiked in. The subset is: FACS-sorted CD8+CD4-CCR7+CD45RA+ naive T cells. The genes are TRBV7-6 and TRBJ2-2; 10 nucleotides match TRBD2. The sequence derives from a human donor in good health. Some libraries in this study had Jurkat cell RNA spiked in. The CDR3 coding sequence is TGTGCCAGCAGCCGTCACTCTAGCGGGAGTAGCACCGGGGAGCTGTTTTTT. It encodes CASSRHSSGSSTGELFF. The entire variable domain, with the rest obtained from reference TRBV7-6 and TRBJ2-2, is as follows: GAGVSQSPRYKVTKRGQDVALRCDPISGHVSLYWYRQALGQGPEFLTYFNYEAQQDKSGLPNDRFSAERPEGSISTLTIQRTEQRDSAMYRCASSRHSSGSSTGELFFGEGSRLTVL.